These 9 T cell receptor beta chains were all obtained from the same sample, sequenced in a study of PD-1 blockade in classical Hodgkin lymphoma. Autologous stem cell transplantation was followed by relapse in every patient, and brentuximab vedotin exposure varied. Profiling relied on immunoSEQ multiplex PCR, and the TCRdb table lists in-frame clones only, not all of them. The table includes some 64,000 clones, approximately 90% detected once. Source: peripheral blood mononuclear cells (PBMCs), taken at baseline. The receptors stem from a human donor with classical Hodgkin lymphoma.

The J gene is TRBJ2-7, the V gene TRBV4-1; D is undetermined. CDR1 is MGHRA and CDR2 is YSYEKL in the germline V gene. There are 18 residues in the CDR3. Trimming shortened V by 2 bases and J by 2 bases, and 22 bases separated the two germline ends. The CDR3 here is CASSQFLSDQLKPYEQYF. CDR3 in DNA: TGCGCCAGCAGCCAATTCTTATCGGACCAACTAAAACCCTACGAGCAGTACTTC.

This chain connects TRBV30 to TRBJ1-3; tentative D call: TRBD1 (6 bases). The V gene lost 3 bases and the J gene lost 2 bases, with 8 bases spanning the gap. Germline V gene lookup returns CDR1 GTSNPN and CDR2 SVGIG (reference sequence). This CDR3 is built from 13 residues. The CDR3 DNA sequence: TGTGCCTGGAGGAGGGGGACTGGAAACACCATATATTTT. Protein sequence: CAWRRGTGNTIYF.

This clone was recorded once. This sequence joins TRBV5-4 and TRBJ1-2; no reliable D call. V gave up 1 base and J gave up 4 bases, with 8 bases separating them. Germline-derived CDR1 and CDR2 are SGHNT and YYREEE (reference sequence). The CDR3 covers 13 residues. CDR3 nucleotides: TGTGCCAGCAGCTTGACAGTCTTCTATGGCTACACCTTC. It is translated as CASSLTVFYGYTF.

The chain couples TRBV6-5 to TRBJ1-1; D is possibly TRBD1 (5 bases). CDR1 is MNHEY and CDR2 is SVGAGI in the germline V gene. V lost 6 bases, J lost 11 bases, and 19 bases lay in between. The CDR3 length is 13 residues. Here the CDR3 reads CASRPGTQRVAFF. The CDR3, as DNA: TGTGCCAGCAGACCCGGGACCCAAAGGGTGGCTTTCTTT.

This chain links TRBV16 with TRBJ2-4; no firm D call. V lost 4 bases, J lost 2 bases, and 6 bases lay in between. The CDR3 has 13 residues. Germline CDR1 and CDR2: KGHSY and FQNENV. The CDR3 spells CASSLRSKNIQYF. In DNA, the CDR3 is TGTGCCAGCAGCCTACGGTCCAAAAACATTCAGTACTTC.

The chain has TRBV4-1 and TRBJ1-1; D remains unclear. Germline V gene lookup returns CDR1 MGHRA and CDR2 YSYEKL. Trimming took off 2 bases at V and 0 bases at J, with 10 bases between the two ends. CDR3 size: 15 residues. The CDR3 spells CASSQLYSLNTEAFF. CDR3 in DNA: TGCGCCAGCAGCCAATTGTACTCATTGAACACTGAAGCTTTCTTT.

V and J are TRBV7-9 and TRBJ2-1; D is ambiguous. The CDR3 spans 12 residues. Trimming removed 5 bases from V and 3 bases from J, with 5 bases in between. Germline CDR1 reads SEHNR; CDR2 reads FQNEAQ (reference sequence). CDR3 DNA sequence: TGTGCCAGCAGCCCGATCTACAATGAGCAGTTCTTC. As protein: CASSPIYNEQFF.

The chain combines TRBV6-1 with TRBJ1-6; a weak D match, TRBD1 (5 bases). The CDR3 runs 13 residues. Trimming removed 10 bases at V and 3 bases at J, with 10 bases between. CDR1 and CDR2 from the germline V gene are MNHNS and SASEGT. CDR3 amino acids: CATQTVYNSPLHF. CDR3 in DNA: TGTGCCACCCAGACAGTCTATAATTCACCCCTCCACTTT.

This chain joins TRBV5-6 and TRBJ2-3; 11 nucleotides match TRBD2. Germline-derived CDR1 and CDR2 are SGHDT and YYEEEE. The CDR3 has 16 residues. V gave up 0 bases and J gave up 6 bases; unmatched junction bases: 6. CDR3 loop: CASSLDSGGALDTQYF. The CDR3 DNA is TGTGCCAGCAGCTTGGATAGCGGGGGGGCCTTGGATACGCAGTATTTT.